Below are 31 T cell receptor beta chains sequenced from a single sample in a study of cytotoxic CD8 clonotypes in ibrutinib-treated CLL (dated by TCRdb to the early 2020s). Libraries were built with the immunoSEQ multiplex PCR assay. In TCRdb, the immuneACCESS table is reduced to in-frame sequences with V and J assigned. These tables do not hold every clone; where another copy was compared, an unresolved V gene accounts for under half, and the others remain unexplained. Within this sample are some 150,000 clones, with 79% of them counted one time only. The ten largest clones add up to about 13% of the sample. This sample's time point label indicates: about a year on ibrutinib. This specimen was PBMCs, taken after 12 months of ibrutinib treatment. These receptor sequences come from a human donor with chronic lymphocytic leukemia.

The chain combines TRBV30 with TRBJ2-7; D is unclear. CDR1 is GTSNPN, CDR2 SVGIG, per germline (reference sequence). V was pared by 4 bases and J by 3 bases, with 13 bases between. The CDR3 covers 13 residues. CDR3 nucleotides: TGTGCCTGGACCCCGCCGGATTACTACGAGCAGTACTTC. This encodes CAWTPPDYYEQYF.

The rearrangement uses TRBV9 and TRBJ2-1; D gene uncertain. The germline V gene encodes CDR1 SGDLS and CDR2 YYNGEE. This CDR3 has 14 amino acids. V was pared by 0 bases and J by 0 bases, with 4 bases between. The CDR3: CASSVAASYNEQFF. CDR3 sequence (DNA): TGTGCCAGCAGCGTAGCGGCCTCCTACAATGAGCAGTTCTTC.

The rearrangement joins TRBV7-6 to TRBJ1-5; D perhaps matches TRBD1 (5 bases). Germline V gives CDR1 SGHVS, CDR2 FNYEAQ. The CDR3 length is 15 residues. V lost 1 base and J lost 0, with 7 bases in between. Here the CDR3 reads CASSLEGHSNQPQHF. Here the CDR3 DNA reads TGTGCCAGCAGCTTAGAGGGGCATAGCAATCAGCCCCAGCATTTT.

V usage is TRBV5-1 and J usage is TRBJ2-3; TRBD2 agrees at 7 bases. V was clipped by 7 bases and J by 3 bases; unmatched bases: 8. In germline, CDR1 is SGHRS, CDR2 YFSETQ. The CDR3 runs 14 residues. The chain's CDR3 is CASQGAGKTDTQYF. The CDR3 DNA is TGCGCCAGCCAGGGAGCGGGAAAAACAGATACGCAGTATTTT.

This clone was detected a few times. This chain uses TRBV18 with TRBJ1-3; unclear D gene. The V end lost 2 bases, the J end lost 2 bases, and 7 bases lay between the germline ends. From germline, CDR1 is KGHSH and CDR2 LQKENI. This CDR3 contains 14 residues. The CDR3 reads CASSPVEAGNTIYF. The CDR3 coding sequence is TGTGCCAGCTCACCAGTGGAGGCTGGAAACACCATATATTTT.

The chain couples TRBV9 to TRBJ2-3; 10 bases are shared with TRBD2. Germline lookup yields CDR1 SGDLS and CDR2 YYNGEE. This CDR3 spans 13 amino acids. V dropped 2 bases and J dropped 6; count of bases not matched to a gene: 0. CDR3 loop: CASSVSGRDTQYF. The CDR3 bases are TGTGCCAGCAGCGTTAGCGGGAGGGATACGCAGTATTTT.

This chain uses TRBV10-1 with TRBJ2-7; D is undetermined. This CDR3 contains 15 residues. Germline V lookup: CDR1 WNHNN, CDR2 SYGVQD (reference sequence). V lost 2 bases and J lost 2, with 13 bases in between. The CDR3 is CASSEKWGKAYEQYF. The CDR3 bases are TGCGCCAGCAGTGAGAAATGGGGAAAAGCCTACGAGCAGTACTTC.

This chain joins TRBV4-3 and TRBJ2-1, with TRBD2 matching 9 bases. The CDR3 has 15 residues. Germline V gene lookup returns CDR1 LGHNA and CDR2 YSLEER. Losses at the gene ends were 3 bases for V and 9 bases for J; bases not matched to a gene: 9. The CDR3 reads CASSHGLARGGEQFF. CDR3 bases: TGCGCCAGCAGCCATGGACTAGCGAGAGGGGGTGAGCAGTTCTTC.

This clone was seen a few times. V and J are TRBV2 and TRBJ1-5; D not certain. V dropped 3 bases and J dropped 1 base, with 7 bases sitting between them. The CDR3 loop spans 14 amino acids. Germline-derived CDR1 and CDR2 are SNHLY and FYNNEI. The CDR3 sequence: CASSDGESNQPQHF. CDR3 coding DNA: TGTGCCAGCAGTGATGGTGAGAGCAATCAGCCCCAGCATTTT.

Relative to its sample, this clone is medium-sized. The gene calls are TRBV29-1 and TRBJ1-2; D is unresolved. In germline, CDR1 is SQVTM, CDR2 ANQGSEA. The CDR3 loop spans 9 amino acids. V lost 7 bases and J lost 8, with 8 bases in between. DNA for the CDR3: TGCAGCGCCGTAGGCGGCTACACCTTC. Its translation is CSAVGGYTF.

This clone has just a few counts. V and J are TRBV19 and TRBJ1-1, with D unresolved. Between the trimmed V and J ends, which lost 6 bases and 2 bases, there was a span of 16 bases. The CDR3 length is 15 residues. Germline V gives CDR1 LNHDA, CDR2 SQIVND (reference sequence). The CDR3 loop is CASSRHGTLNTEAFF. CDR3 in DNA: TGTGCCAGTAGCCGCCACGGTACACTTAACACTGAAGCTTTCTTT. Full variable domain (remainder filled in from reference TRBV19 and TRBJ1-1): DGGITQSPKYLFRKEGQNVTLSCEQNLNHDAMYWYRQDPGQGLRLIYYSQIVNDFQKGDIAEGYSVSREKKESFPLTVTSAQKNPTAFYLCASSRHGTLNTEAFFGQGTRLTVV.

A remark on this clone: Compared with germline, one end of the junction differs, possibly owing to a read error. The genes are TRBV5-3 and TRBJ2-7; D is undetermined. TRBV5-3 counts as an open reading frame of uncertain function. This CDR3 region has 12 residues. CDR3 region: CASSLGDYEQYF. As DNA, the CDR3 is TGTGCCAGCAGCTTGGGTGACTACGAGCAGTACTTC.

The chain has TRBV5-1 and TRBJ2-3; D possibly corresponds to TRBD2 (6 bases). The CDR3 loop spans 16 amino acids. Trimming cost V 0 bases and J 2 bases, with 13 bases left between them. Germline V gene data show CDR1 as SGHRS and CDR2 as YFSETQ. The CDR3 bases are TGCGCCAGCAGCTTGGGGGTAGCGGCCCTCACAGATACGCAGTATTTT. Amino acids: CASSLGVAALTDTQYF. Based on the CDR3 plus reference TRBV5-1 and TRBJ2-3, the full variable domain is KAGVTQTPRYLIKTRGQQVTLSCSPISGHRSVSWYQQTPGQGLQFLFEYFSETQRNKGNFPGRFSGRQFSNSRSEMNVSTLELGDSALYLCASSLGVAALTDTQYFGPGTRLTVL.

This chain uses TRBV15 with TRBJ2-3; unclear D gene. CDR1 is LNHNV and CDR2 is YYDKDF in the germline V gene (reference sequence). V lost 0 bases to trimming and J lost 5 bases, with 15 bases between them. The CDR3 sequence is 16 residues long. CDR3 sequence reads: CATSRDISRRQDTQYF. The CDR3 region has the DNA TGTGCCACCAGCAGAGATATTTCTCGCCGACAAGATACGCAGTATTTT.

Only one count was recorded for this clone. The chain joins TRBV15 to TRBJ2-1; 13 nucleotides match TRBD2. Trimming at V came to 3 bases and at J to 7 bases, leaving 18 bases not matched to a gene. Germline CDR1 LNHNV, CDR2 YYDKDF (reference sequence). The CDR3 is 20 residues long. CDR3 amino acids: CATSSTPGLAGRGGWNEQFF. The CDR3 nucleotides are TGTGCCACCAGCAGTACACCGGGACTAGCGGGACGAGGGGGGTGGAATGAGCAGTTCTTC.

This chain connects TRBV5-4 to TRBJ2-7; 7 bases align to TRBD1. Germline V gene lookup returns CDR1 SGHNT and CDR2 YYREEE (reference sequence). Trimming took 1 base from V and 4 from J; bases not matched to a gene: 5. This CDR3 region has 14 residues. CDR3 nucleotides: TGTGCCAGCAGCTTGTTCGACAGGGTATACGAGCAGTACTTC. Translation gives CASSLFDRVYEQYF.

The genes are TRBV7-8 and TRBJ2-1; 8 bases align to TRBD2. The V and J ends lost 1 base and 5 bases, in that order; junction bases with no gene match: 4. Germline V gene lookup returns CDR1 SGHVS and CDR2 FQNEAQ. The CDR3 runs to 15 residues. The CDR3 bases are TGTGCCAGCAGCTTAGTGGCGGGAGGAAACAATGAGCAGTTCTTC. Protein sequence: CASSLVAGGNNEQFF.

This chain links TRBV2 with TRBJ1-1, with TRBD1 identical over 7 bases. Germline-derived CDR1 and CDR2 are SNHLY and FYNNEI. J lost 6 bases, V lost 6 bases, and 16 bases had no gene match. CDR3 length equals 16 residues. The CDR3 spells CASRLARQGLRAEAFF. The CDR3 coding sequence is TGTGCCAGCAGATTAGCCCGACAGGGCCTTAGGGCTGAAGCTTTCTTT. The full variable domain, completed using reference TRBV2 and TRBJ1-1, is EPEVTQTPSHQVTQMGQEVILRCVPISNHLYFYWYRQILGQKVEFLVSFYNNEISEKSEIFDDQFSVERPDGSNFTLKIRSTKLEDSAMYFCASRLARQGLRAEAFFGQGTRLTVV.

This rearrangement joins TRBV5-1 to TRBJ2-2; 16 positions match TRBD2. Per germline, CDR1 SGHRS and CDR2 YFSETQ. CDR3 length: 18 residues. With 4 bases clipped from V and 0 bases from J, the junction kept 3 bases outside the gene matches. The CDR3 nucleotides read TGCGCCAGCAGCGAGGGACTAGCGGGAGGGTCGAACACCGGGGAGCTGTTTTTT. It is translated as CASSEGLAGGSNTGELFF.

This clone occurred once. CDR3 nucleotide sequence: TGTGCCAGCAGCTTGTCCCAGTCAGAGACCCAGTACTTC. Translation gives CASSLSQSETQYF. This chain links TRBV5-6 with TRBJ2-5; D unclear. V was cut by 1 base and J by 4 bases, with 8 bases left in between. The CDR3 extends over 13 amino acids. CDR1 SGHDT and CDR2 YYEEEE come from the germline V gene.

On this clone itself: The junction shows a germline mismatch at one end, possibly a read error. The rearrangement uses TRBV7-7 and TRBJ2-1; perhaps D is TRBD1 or TRBD2 (5 bases each). The germline gives CDR1 SSHAT, CDR2 FNYEAQ (reference sequence). The CDR3 is made up of 15 amino acids. The CDR3 nucleotides are TGTGCTAGCAGCCAGGAACTGGGGGTTTATCATGAGCAGTTCTTC. Residues: CASSQELGVYHEQFF.

The rearrangement uses TRBV27 and TRBJ2-7, with D possibly called TRBD1 or TRBD2 (5 bases each). V was clipped by 8 bases and J by 4 bases, with 18 bases between them. The CDR3 is 14 amino acids. Per the germline V gene, CDR1 is MNHEY and CDR2 is SMNVEV (reference sequence). The CDR3 loop reads CASGRGFEGYEQYF. As DNA, the CDR3 is TGTGCCAGCGGAAGGGGCTTTGAGGGGTACGAGCAGTACTTC.

The J gene is TRBJ1-1, the V gene TRBV5-6; the D gene is possibly TRBD1 (6 bases). Germline-derived CDR1 and CDR2 are SGHDT and YYEEEE. The CDR3 runs 16 residues. V was trimmed by 4 bases and J by 1 base, leaving 17 bases between them. The CDR3 DNA reads TGTGCCAGCAGCCCACTGGACAGAACCTCGAACACTGAAGCTTTCTTT. Amino acids: CASSPLDRTSNTEAFF. Full variable domain (missing parts from reference TRBV5-6 and TRBJ1-1): DAGVTQSPTHLIKTRGQQVTLRCSPKSGHDTVSWYQQALGQGPQFIFQYYEEEERQRGNFPDRFSGHQFPNYSSELNVNALLLGDSALYLCASSPLDRTSNTEAFFGQGTRLTVV.

The chain recombines TRBV5-6 with TRBJ1-3; unclear D gene. Germline CDR1 and CDR2: SGHDT and YYEEEE. V was pared by 0 bases and J by 0 bases, with 10 bases between. The CDR3 totals 16 residues. The CDR3 region has the DNA TGTGCCAGCAGCTTGGGGGCCTCTCTCTCTGGAAACACCATATATTTT. It encodes CASSLGASLSGNTIYF.

As regards this clone: Germline is not matched at one junction end, which may reflect a read error. Within the sample, other DNA sequences also encode this same CDR3. The rearrangement joins TRBV7-9 to TRBJ2-3, with D maybe TRBD2 (5 bases). The CDR3 has 16 residues. CDR1 is SEHNR, CDR2 FQNEAQ, per germline (reference sequence). DNA for the CDR3: TGTGCCAGTAGCTTAGTATTCGGAGGTCACACAGATACGCAGTATTTT. It is translated as CASSLVFGGHTDTQYF. The whole variable domain, remainder taken from reference TRBV7-9 and TRBJ2-3, is DTGVSQNPRHKITKRGQNVTFRCDPISEHNRLYWYRQTLGQGPEFLTYFQNEAQLEKSRLLSDRFSAERPKGSFSTLEIQRTEQGDSAMYLCASSLVFGGHTDTQYFGPGTRLTVL.

V is TRBV4-1 and J is TRBJ2-3; 7 bases agree with TRBD1. Germline V CDR1 and CDR2: MGHRA, YSYEKL. This CDR3 is built from 19 residues. The J segment lost 1 base and the V segment lost 2 bases, leaving 15 bases of the junction unmatched. In DNA, the CDR3 is TGCGCCAGCAGCCAACAACAGGGGTCGGCCCGACTGCGCACAGATACGCAGTATTTT. Its translation: CASSQQQGSARLRTDTQYF.

This clone was counted between two and nine times. The rearrangement joins TRBV6-5 to TRBJ2-7; D is uncertain. V was pared by 5 bases and J by 4 bases, with 9 bases between. This CDR3 spans 12 amino acids. Germline V gene data show CDR1 as MNHEY and CDR2 as SVGAGI. The CDR3 is CASSTSGYEQYF. In DNA, the CDR3 is TGTGCCAGCAGTACCTCAGGTTACGAGCAGTACTTC.

CDR3 DNA sequence: TGTGCCAGCAGGGATTACTCCGGGGAGCTGTTTTTT. It specifies CASRDYSGELFF. The chain carries TRBV9 and TRBJ2-2; no reliable D call. This CDR3 is 12 amino acids long. V was clipped by 5 bases and J by 6 bases, with 8 bases between them. The germline V gene encodes CDR1 SGDLS and CDR2 YYNGEE.

V gene TRBV4-1 combines with J gene TRBJ1-1, with 9 bases fitting TRBD1. J gave up 4 bases and V 3 bases, and 3 bases lay outside the gene matches. This CDR3 comprises 14 residues. In germline, CDR1 is MGHRA, CDR2 YSYEKL. CDR3 loop: CASSQRDRATEAFF. The CDR3 DNA reads TGCGCCAGCAGCCAGAGGGACAGGGCCACTGAAGCTTTCTTT.

V and J are TRBV2 and TRBJ1-4; tentatively, D is TRBD1 (5 bases). Germline-derived CDR1 and CDR2 are SNHLY and FYNNEI. The CDR3 spans 14 residues. V was pared by 6 bases and J by 4 bases, with 12 bases between. The CDR3 DNA sequence: TGTGCCAGCAGCGAAACAGGAAGTAATGAAAAACTGTTTTTT. Its translation: CASSETGSNEKLFF.

The chain employs TRBV2 and TRBJ1-5; the D gene is possibly TRBD1 (5 bases). Trimming shortened V by 8 bases and J by 16 bases, and 27 bases separated the two germline ends. This CDR3 contains 14 residues. CDR1 is SNHLY and CDR2 is FYNNEI in the germline V gene. CDR3 sequence (DNA): TGTGCCAGCCGAACAGGTGGGGGTCCCTCAGAGCATCATTTT. It codes for CASRTGGGPSEHHF.